These T cell receptor beta chains were read from a single sample in a study of T cells in Graves' hyperthyroidism and ophthalmopathy. Each CDR3 protein gets one entry after TCRdb re-called the multiplex PCR reads with MiXCR. The data contain approximately 740,000 distinct CDR3 sequences, around 15% of them singletons. Input material: blood. The receptors here all came from a woman aged 18-30 years with Graves' hyperthyroidism. CDR3s include the opening cysteine and the closing phenylalanine or tryptophan. D genes are given only for firm matches. Some rows have no size entry. The others give once, few or many, or a class for an expanded clone.

clone_size: .
d_call: TRBD1
v_call: TRBV14
j_call: TRBJ2-3
cdr3_nt: TGTGCCAGCAGCCAAGACCGGGACAGGCAGTATTTT
cdr3_aa: CASSQDRDRQYF

clone_size: many
d_call: .
v_call: TRBV12-3/TRBV12-4
j_call: TRBJ2-5
cdr3_nt: TGTGCCAGCAGCATAGGGGGGACCCAGTACTTC
cdr3_aa: CASSIGGTQYF

clone_size: .
d_call: TRBD2
v_call: TRBV11-2
j_call: TRBJ2-3
cdr3_nt: TGTGCCAGCAGCTTAGATGCGGGACTAGCGGGAACCGCGCGGCAGTATTTT
cdr3_aa: CASSLDAGLAGTARQYF

clone_size: .
d_call: TRBD1
v_call: TRBV7-2
j_call: TRBJ2-3
cdr3_nt: TGTGCCAGCAGCTTAGACCTGACAGGGTACACAGATACGCAGTATTTT
cdr3_aa: CASSLDLTGYTDTQYF

clone_size: few
d_call: .
v_call: TRBV15
j_call: TRBJ2-1
cdr3_nt: TGTGCCACCAGCAGAGAGGATAGTCGTCATGAGCAGTTCTTC
cdr3_aa: CATSREDSRHEQFF

clone_size: many
d_call: TRBD2
v_call: TRBV2
j_call: TRBJ2-3
cdr3_nt: TGTGCCAGCAGTGCTAGCGGTCTTTGGGATACGCAGTATTTT
cdr3_aa: CASSASGLWDTQYF

clone_size: many
d_call: TRBD2
v_call: TRBV13
j_call: TRBJ2-1
cdr3_nt: TGTGCCAGCTTAAGACTAGCCCACACCTACAATGAGCAGTTCTTC
cdr3_aa: CASLRLAHTYNEQFF

clone_size: few
d_call: TRBD2
v_call: TRBV7-2
j_call: TRBJ2-1
cdr3_nt: TGTGCCAGCAGCTTACCGGGACTAGCGGGAGGTCAGGGTGAGCAGTTCTTC
cdr3_aa: CASSLPGLAGGQGEQFF

clone_size: few
d_call: .
v_call: TRBV2
j_call: TRBJ2-1
cdr3_nt: TGTGCCAGCAGCACGGCGGTGGGGAGTGTGGACAATAAGCAGTTCTTC
cdr3_aa: CASSTAVGSVDNKQFF

clone_size: many
d_call: .
v_call: TRBV6-1
j_call: TRBJ1-1
cdr3_nt: TGTGCCAGCAGTAGCGACAGACCCTTGAACACTGAAGCTTTCTTT
cdr3_aa: CASSSDRPLNTEAFF

clone_size: few
d_call: TRBD1
v_call: TRBV15
j_call: TRBJ2-5
cdr3_nt: TGTGCCACCAGCAGGGACAGGGGGCCCGGACAAGAGACCCAGTACTTC
cdr3_aa: CATSRDRGPGQETQYF

clone_size: many
d_call: .
v_call: TRBV20-1
j_call: TRBJ2-1
cdr3_nt: TGCAGTGCTCCCGACGGGGGCCGTCCCGACAATGAGCAGTTCTTC
cdr3_aa: CSAPDGGRPDNEQFF

clone_size: many
d_call: .
v_call: TRBV7-3
j_call: TRBJ2-5
cdr3_nt: TGTGCCAGCAGCCAAGGAACGTTGAAGACCCAGTACTTC
cdr3_aa: CASSQGTLKTQYF

clone_size: many
d_call: .
v_call: TRBV20-1
j_call: TRBJ1-1
cdr3_nt: TGCAGTGCTAGGGACACGGGGTACACTGAAGCTTTCTTT
cdr3_aa: CSARDTGYTEAFF

clone_size: many
d_call: .
v_call: TRBV11-2
j_call: TRBJ2-7
cdr3_nt: TGTGCCAGCAGCTTGTGGGGAACCTACGAGCAGTACTTC
cdr3_aa: CASSLWGTYEQYF

clone_size: .
d_call: .
v_call: TRBV3-1
j_call: TRBJ2-4
cdr3_nt: TGTGCCAGCAGCCAAAGGACCAAAAACATTCAGTACTTC
cdr3_aa: CASSQRTKNIQYF

clone_size: .
d_call: .
v_call: TRBV6-2/TRBV6-3
j_call: TRBJ2-3
cdr3_nt: TGTGCCAGCAGTTACGGGTGGGATACGCAGTATTTT
cdr3_aa: CASSYGWDTQYF

clone_size: .
d_call: TRBD1
v_call: TRBV19
j_call: TRBJ2-3
cdr3_nt: TGTGCCAGTGGAACCGGGACAGGGCTCGCAGATACGCAGTATTTT
cdr3_aa: CASGTGTGLADTQYF

clone_size: many
d_call: TRBD1
v_call: TRBV5-1
j_call: TRBJ2-7
cdr3_nt: TGCGCCAGCAGCCCGGACAGGGCCGGATCCTACGAGCAGTACTTC
cdr3_aa: CASSPDRAGSYEQYF

clone_size: many
d_call: .
v_call: TRBV3-1
j_call: TRBJ2-7
cdr3_nt: TGTGCCAGCAGCCAACCAGAAACCAGGGCCCACGAGCAGTACTTC
cdr3_aa: CASSQPETRAHEQYF

clone_size: many
d_call: .
v_call: TRBV19
j_call: TRBJ1-1
cdr3_nt: TGTGCCAGTAGTATTCAGGCCACTGAAGCTTTCTTT
cdr3_aa: CASSIQATEAFF

clone_size: .
d_call: TRBD1
v_call: TRBV28
j_call: TRBJ2-1
cdr3_nt: TGTGCCAGCATCACCGGGACAGGCTACAATGAGCAGTTCTTC
cdr3_aa: CASITGTGYNEQFF

clone_size: many
d_call: .
v_call: TRBV6-1
j_call: TRBJ1-1
cdr3_nt: TGTGCCAGCAGTGAAATGACAGGAGCGACTGAAGCTTTCTTT
cdr3_aa: CASSEMTGATEAFF

clone_size: many
d_call: .
v_call: TRBV20-1
j_call: TRBJ2-5
cdr3_nt: TGCAGTGCTACGGGCTACCCGAAAGCGGAGACCCAGTACTTC
cdr3_aa: CSATGYPKAETQYF

clone_size: many
d_call: .
v_call: TRBV18
j_call: TRBJ2-7
cdr3_nt: TGTGCCAGCTCACCGCTGGGTGGTGGCGAGCAGTACTTC
cdr3_aa: CASSPLGGGEQYF

clone_size: many
d_call: .
v_call: TRBV3-1
j_call: TRBJ1-1
cdr3_nt: TGTGCCAGCAGCCAAGCTGGTGAGAACACTGAAGCTTTCTTT
cdr3_aa: CASSQAGENTEAFF

clone_size: many
d_call: .
v_call: TRBV5-4
j_call: TRBJ2-5
cdr3_nt: TGTGCCAGCAGCTTGGGTGGGGGGGGCGAGGAGACCCAGTACTTC
cdr3_aa: CASSLGGGGEETQYF

clone_size: .
d_call: TRBD2
v_call: TRBV9
j_call: TRBJ2-7
cdr3_nt: TGTGCCAGCAGCCCTTTTTCGGGAGGGCCCTCAGCGGGATACTACGAGCAGTACTTC
cdr3_aa: CASSPFSGGPSAGYYEQYF

clone_size: few
d_call: TRBD2
v_call: TRBV20-1
j_call: TRBJ2-1
cdr3_nt: TGCAGTGCTGATAGCGGGAGCGACAATGAGCAGTTCTTC
cdr3_aa: CSADSGSDNEQFF

clone_size: .
d_call: .
v_call: TRBV18
j_call: TRBJ2-7
cdr3_nt: TGTGCCAGCAGTAAGGCCCGGGGGTACGAGCAGTACTTC
cdr3_aa: CASSKARGYEQYF

clone_size: many
d_call: .
v_call: TRBV7-8
j_call: TRBJ2-1
cdr3_nt: TGTGCCAGCACCCTCTTATACAATGAGCAGTTCTTC
cdr3_aa: CASTLLYNEQFF

clone_size: few
d_call: .
v_call: TRBV29-1
j_call: TRBJ1-5
cdr3_nt: TGCAGCGTTGTTCTGGGACGGGGCAATCAGCCCCAGCATTTT
cdr3_aa: CSVVLGRGNQPQHF